This T cell receptor (beta chain) was sequenced during a study of CD8 T cells in Susac syndrome. TCR beta sequencing covered blood CD8+ and CD4+ T cells. The study used treatment-naive patients who had stable or active relapsing-remitting disease as multiple sclerosis controls. Negative isolation was applied to CD8+ and CD4+ T cells, and FACS enrichment was applied to TEMRA cells. The junction had 7 bases not matched to a gene; V was cut back by 5 bases and J by 7 bases. The V gene's germline CDR1 is MNHEY and CDR2 SMNVEV (reference sequence). The CDR3 runs 15 residues. With random hexamers, reverse transcription was performed on about 0.45 to 1 ug of RNA. The amplification used immunoSEQ multiplex PCR on TCR beta CDR3; it spanned 54 Vbeta and 13 Jbeta. TCRdb passed the immunoSEQ multiplex PCR reads through MiXCR, listing each CDR3 protein once. The profile shows about 200,000 distinct CDR3 sequences, 85% to 95% of them singletons.

This chain uses TRBV27 with TRBJ2-1, with TRBD1 matching over 11 bases. The receptor comes from a human donor with multiple sclerosis. What was sequenced was CD4+ T cells from PBMCs. CDR3 amino acids: CASSLGQGAWNEQFF. CDR3 DNA: TGTGCCAGCAGTCTCGGACAGGGGGCTTGGAATGAGCAGTTCTTC.